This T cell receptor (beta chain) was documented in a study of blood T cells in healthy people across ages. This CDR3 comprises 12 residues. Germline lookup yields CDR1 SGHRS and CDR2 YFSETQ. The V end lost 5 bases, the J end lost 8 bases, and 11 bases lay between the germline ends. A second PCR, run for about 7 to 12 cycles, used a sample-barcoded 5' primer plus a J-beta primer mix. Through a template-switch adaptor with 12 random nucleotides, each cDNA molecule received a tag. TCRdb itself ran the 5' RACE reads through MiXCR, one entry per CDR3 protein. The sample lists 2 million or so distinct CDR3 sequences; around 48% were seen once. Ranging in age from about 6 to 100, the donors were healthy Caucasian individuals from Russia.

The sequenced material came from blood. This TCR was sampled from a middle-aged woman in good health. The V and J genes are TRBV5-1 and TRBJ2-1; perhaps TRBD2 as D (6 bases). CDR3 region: CASRPSGDEQFF. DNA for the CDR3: TGCGCCAGCAGACCCTCGGGGGATGAGCAGTTCTTC.